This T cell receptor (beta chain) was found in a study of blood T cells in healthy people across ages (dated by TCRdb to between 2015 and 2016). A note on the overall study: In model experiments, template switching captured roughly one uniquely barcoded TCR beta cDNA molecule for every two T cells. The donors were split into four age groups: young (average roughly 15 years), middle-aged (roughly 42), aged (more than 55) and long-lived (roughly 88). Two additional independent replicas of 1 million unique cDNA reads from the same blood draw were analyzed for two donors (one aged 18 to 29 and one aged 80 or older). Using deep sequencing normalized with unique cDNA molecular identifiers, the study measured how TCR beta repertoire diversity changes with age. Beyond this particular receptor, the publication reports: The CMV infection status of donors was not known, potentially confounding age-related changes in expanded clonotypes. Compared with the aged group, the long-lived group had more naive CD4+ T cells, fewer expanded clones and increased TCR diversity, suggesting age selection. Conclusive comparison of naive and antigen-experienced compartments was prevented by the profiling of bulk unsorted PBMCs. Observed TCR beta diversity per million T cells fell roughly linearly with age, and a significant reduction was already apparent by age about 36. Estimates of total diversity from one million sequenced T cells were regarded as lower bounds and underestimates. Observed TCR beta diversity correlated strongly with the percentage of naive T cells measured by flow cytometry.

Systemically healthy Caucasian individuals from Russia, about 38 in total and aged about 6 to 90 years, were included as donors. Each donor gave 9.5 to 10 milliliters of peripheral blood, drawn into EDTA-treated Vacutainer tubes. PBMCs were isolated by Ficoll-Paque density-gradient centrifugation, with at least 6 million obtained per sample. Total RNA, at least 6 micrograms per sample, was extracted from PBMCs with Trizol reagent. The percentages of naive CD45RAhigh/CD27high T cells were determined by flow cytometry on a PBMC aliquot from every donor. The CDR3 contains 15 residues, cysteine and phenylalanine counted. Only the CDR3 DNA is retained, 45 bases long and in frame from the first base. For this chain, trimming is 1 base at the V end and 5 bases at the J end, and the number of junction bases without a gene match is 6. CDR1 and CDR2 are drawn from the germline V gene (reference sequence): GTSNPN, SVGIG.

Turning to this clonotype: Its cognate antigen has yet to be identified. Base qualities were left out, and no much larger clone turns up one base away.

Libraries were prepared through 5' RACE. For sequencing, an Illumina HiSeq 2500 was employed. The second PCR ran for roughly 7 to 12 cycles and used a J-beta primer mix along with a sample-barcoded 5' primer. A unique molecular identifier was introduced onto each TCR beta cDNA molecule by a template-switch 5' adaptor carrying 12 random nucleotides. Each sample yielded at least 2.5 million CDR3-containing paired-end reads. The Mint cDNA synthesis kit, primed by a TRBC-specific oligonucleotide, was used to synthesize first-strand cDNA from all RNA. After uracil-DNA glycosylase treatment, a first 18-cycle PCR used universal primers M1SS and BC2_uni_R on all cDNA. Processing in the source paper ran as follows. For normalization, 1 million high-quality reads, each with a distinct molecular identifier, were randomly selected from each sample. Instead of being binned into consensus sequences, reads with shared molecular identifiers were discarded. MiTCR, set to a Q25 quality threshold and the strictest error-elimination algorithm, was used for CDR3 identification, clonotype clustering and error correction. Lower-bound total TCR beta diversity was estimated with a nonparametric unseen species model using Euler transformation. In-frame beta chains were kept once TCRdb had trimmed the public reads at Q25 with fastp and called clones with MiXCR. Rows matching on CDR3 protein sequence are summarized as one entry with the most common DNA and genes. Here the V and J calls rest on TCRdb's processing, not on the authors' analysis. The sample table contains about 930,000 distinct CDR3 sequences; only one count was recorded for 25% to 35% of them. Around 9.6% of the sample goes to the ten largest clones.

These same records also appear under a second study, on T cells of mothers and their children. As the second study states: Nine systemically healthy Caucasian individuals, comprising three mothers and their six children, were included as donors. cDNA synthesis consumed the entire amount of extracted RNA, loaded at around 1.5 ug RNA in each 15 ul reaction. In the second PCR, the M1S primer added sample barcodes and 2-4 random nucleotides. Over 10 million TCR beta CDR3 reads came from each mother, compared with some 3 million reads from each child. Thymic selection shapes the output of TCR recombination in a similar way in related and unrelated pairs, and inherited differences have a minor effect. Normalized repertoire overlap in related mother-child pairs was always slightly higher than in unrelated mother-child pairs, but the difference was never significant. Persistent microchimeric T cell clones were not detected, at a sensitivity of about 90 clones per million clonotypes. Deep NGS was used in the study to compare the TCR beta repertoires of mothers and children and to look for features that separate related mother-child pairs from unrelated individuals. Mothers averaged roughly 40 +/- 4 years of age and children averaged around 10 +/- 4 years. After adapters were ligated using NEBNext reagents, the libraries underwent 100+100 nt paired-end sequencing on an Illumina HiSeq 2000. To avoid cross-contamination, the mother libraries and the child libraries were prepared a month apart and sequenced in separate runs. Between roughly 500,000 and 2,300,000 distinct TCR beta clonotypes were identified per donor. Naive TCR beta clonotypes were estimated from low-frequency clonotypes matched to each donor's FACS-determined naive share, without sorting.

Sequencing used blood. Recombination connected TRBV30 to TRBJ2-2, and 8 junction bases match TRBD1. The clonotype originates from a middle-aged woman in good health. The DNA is TGTGCCTGGAGTGCCGCAGGGGGCTTTACCGGGGAGCTGTTTTTT. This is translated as CAWSAAGGFTGELFF.